Sequencing of this T cell receptor (beta chain) was carried out in a study of vaccination and CD4 T cells after COVID-19. Notes on this clonotype: Its antigen is not identified.

With the Oncomine TCR Beta short-read assay, DNA from cultured CD4+ T cells was sequenced. MiXCR, applied by TCRdb to the PCR reads, yields one record per CDR3 protein. The sample has 9,000 to 10,000 distinct CDR3 sequences, nearly 50% seen once; the top ten hold around 22%. The sample's treatment: roughly nine-day PBMC culture with coronavirus spike peptide pools or control peptides (ViraFEST assay). The unexposed donor's CD4+ T cells were collected before the COVID-19 pandemic (2011-2018). This CDR3 spans 13 amino acids. Between the trimmed V and J ends, which lost 5 bases and 2 bases, there was a span of 9 bases.

The rearrangement joins TRBV12-3 or TRBV12-4 to TRBJ1-2; D remains unclear. Specimen: CD4+ T cells from blood, cultured in vitro. This TCR was sampled from a human donor in good health. DNA for the CDR3: TGTGCCAGCAGTCCTAACGGGAACTATGGCTACACCTTC. This codes for CASSPNGNYGYTF.